These T cell receptor beta chains were read from a single sample in a study of T cells in Graves' hyperthyroidism and ophthalmopathy. TCRdb re-analysed the multiplex PCR reads in MiXCR, keeping a single row per CDR3 protein. This repertoire shows roughly 380,000 distinct CDR3 sequences, approximately 14% found once; its top ten account for 5% to 6%. The sequencing input was blood. These receptors were collected from a woman aged 18 to 35 with Graves' hyperthyroidism. The CDR3 runs from the conserved cysteine through the conserved F or W. Fields, in order: clone size, D gene, V gene, J gene, CDR3 DNA, CDR3 protein. A D gene is named only where the DNA matches it firmly. Expanded clones are given a class, and other clones once, few, many or no size at all.

many	NA	TRBV6-5	TRBJ2-3	TGTGCCAGCAGTTACTCGATTCGCGGGACAACTAGCACAGATACGCAGTATTTT	CASSYSIRGTTSTDTQYF
many	NA	TRBV5-1	TRBJ1-1	TGCGCCAGTAAGACAGGTGGGGCGGAAAAGAACACTGAAGCTTTCTTT	CASKTGGAEKNTEAFF
many	NA	TRBV28	TRBJ1-5	TGTGCCAGCAGTTTTCGCTCCACGTATAGCAATCAGCCCCAGCATTTT	CASSFRSTYSNQPQHF
NA	NA	TRBV11-2	TRBJ1-3	TGTGCCAGCAGCTTAAACCCCTCTGGAAACACCATATATTTT	CASSLNPSGNTIYF
NA	TRBD1	TRBV5-1	TRBJ1-4	TGCGCCAGCAGCTTGGGACCGGGACAGGGAGCCGCAAGGGAAAAACTGTTTTTT	CASSLGPGQGAAREKLFF
many	TRBD2	TRBV7-9	TRBJ2-7	TGTGCCAGCAGCTTAAGAGCGGGAGGTTCGAAAGAGCAGTACTTC	CASSLRAGGSKEQYF
NA	TRBD1	TRBV19	TRBJ2-2	TGTGCCAGTAGGGACAGGGGGCGCCTTGCGAACACCGGGGAGCTGTTTTTT	CASRDRGRLANTGELFF
many	NA	TRBV7-6	TRBJ2-1	TGTGCCAGCAGCTTACAAGCGGCTGCTTACAATGAGCAGTTCTTC	CASSLQAAAYNEQFF
NA	TRBD2	TRBV12-3/TRBV12-4	TRBJ2-1	TGTGCCAGCAGTTTTGGACTAGCGCAGGGGAATGAGCAGTTCTTC	CASSFGLAQGNEQFF
many	TRBD2	TRBV27	TRBJ2-4	TGTGCCAGCAGCTACCCGACCCTAGCGGGAGACCACTGGGCCAAAAACATTCAGTACTTC	CASSYPTLAGDHWAKNIQYF
many	NA	TRBV28	TRBJ2-4	TGTGCCAGCAGTTCCCGGGACATAATAGCCAAAAACATTCAGTACTTC	CASSSRDIIAKNIQYF
many	TRBD2	TRBV20-1	TRBJ2-3	TGCAGTGCTAGAGCCGGACTAGCGGGGAGCACAGATACGCAGTATTTT	CSARAGLAGSTDTQYF
many	TRBD1	TRBV15	TRBJ2-3	TGTGCCACCAGCAGACCTACAGGGGATACAGATACGCAGTATTTT	CATSRPTGDTDTQYF
NA	NA	TRBV9	TRBJ2-2	TGTGCCAGCAGCGTAGAAGATAGGAACACCGGGGAGCTGTTTTTT	CASSVEDRNTGELFF
many	NA	TRBV4-3	TRBJ2-7	TGCGCCAGCAGCCCCAACGGGGTAGGCAACTACGAGCAGTACTTC	CASSPNGVGNYEQYF
many	TRBD1	TRBV27	TRBJ1-1	TGTGCCAGCAGTTTTTCTTGGAACAGGGGGAACACTGAAGCTTTCTTT	CASSFSWNRGNTEAFF
many	TRBD1	TRBV5-1	TRBJ1-2	TGCGCCAGCAGCTCACAGGGGTTAGGTGGCTACACCTTC	CASSSQGLGGYTF
many	NA	TRBV15	TRBJ1-1	TGTGCCACCAGCAGAGATTTGGAACAAGGATTCGAAGCTTTCTTT	CATSRDLEQGFEAFF
few	NA	TRBV29-1	TRBJ1-1	TGCAGCGTTGGTGGTGGGGGCCCAGAAGCTTTCTTT	CSVGGGGPEAFF
few	NA	TRBV28	TRBJ2-5	TGTGCCAGCCTTGGATCTTTATCGGAGACCCAGTACTTC	CASLGSLSETQYF
NA	TRBD2	TRBV10-1	TRBJ2-5	TGCGCCAGCAGTGAGACTAGCGGAACATTCTTCCACATGAACAACCAAGAGACCCGGTACTTC	CASSETSGTFFHMNNQETRYF
NA	TRBD2	TRBV30	TRBJ2-1	TGTGCCTGGAGTGTAGTGGGAAGCGGGAGGGTTGGTTCATACAATGAGCAGTTCTTC	CAWSVVGSGRVGSYNEQFF
NA	NA	TRBV5-6	TRBJ1-1	TGTGCCAGCAGCTTGGGGGCGGGAAAGATGAACACTGAAGCTTTCTTT	CASSLGAGKMNTEAFF
few	NA	TRBV30	TRBJ1-4	TGTGCCTGGAGTGTACAGGGCGTCGAAAAACTGTTTTTT	CAWSVQGVEKLFF